These T cell receptor beta chains were read from a single sample in a study of PD-L1 blockade in urothelial cancer. Repertoires were generated with immunoSEQ multiplex PCR, while TCRdb's copy carries only in-frame clones and drops some. The sample holds about 120,000 clones, roughly 89% seen once. Sequencing used PBMCs, obtained around atezolizumab (anti-PD-L1) treatment. These receptor sequences come from a man aged 55 to 70 with urothelial cancer. CDR3s include the opening cysteine and the closing phenylalanine or tryptophan. D genes are given only for firm matches.

j_call d_call v_call cdr3_nt cdr3_aa
TRBJ1-5 - TRBV15 TGTGCCACCAGCAGAGCAGGTCGAGGCAATCAGCCCCAGCATTTT CATSRAGRGNQPQHF
TRBJ1-5 TRBD1 TRBV18 TGTGCCAGCTCTCCTGACAGGGTGAGCAATCAGCCCCAGCATTTT CASSPDRVSNQPQHF
TRBJ1-5 - TRBV5-8 TGTGCCAGCAGCCGTAGGCTTCAGGGTCTGGTAGCCCAGCATTTT CASSRRLQGLVAQHF
TRBJ2-5 TRBD2 TRBV7-8 TGTGCCAGCAGCAGCGGGACCTTAAGAGAGACCCAGTACTTC CASSSGTLRETQYF
TRBJ2-7 - TRBV2 TGTGCCAGCAGCTCGGGGAAACCCTACGAGCAGTACTTC CASSSGKPYEQYF
TRBJ2-7 TRBD2 TRBV9 TGTGCCAGCAGCGTAGGAGCGGGAGTTCTCTACGAGCAGTACTTC CASSVGAGVLYEQYF
TRBJ2-2 TRBD1 TRBV23-1 TGCGCCAGCAGTCAAGACAGGGGGGCTTCGAACACCGGGGAGCTGTTTTTT CASSQDRGASNTGELFF
TRBJ2-7 TRBD1 TRBV28 TGTGCCAGCAGTCCCCACCGACAGGGTGGGCACGAGCAGTACTTC CASSPHRQGGHEQYF
TRBJ1-5 - TRBV6-1 TGTGCCAGCAGTGGGCACATAGGACAGAGCAATCAGCCCCAGCATTTT CASSGHIGQSNQPQHF
TRBJ1-5 TRBD1 TRBV5-1 TGCGCCAGCAGCTCGGGACAGGGAGATCAGCCCCAGCATTTT CASSSGQGDQPQHF
TRBJ1-3 - TRBV11-2 TGTGCTGGACAATCCGACTCTGGAAACACCATATATTTT CAGQSDSGNTIYF
TRBJ1-1 - TRBV6-4 TGTGCCAGCAGTGTAGGCCGGGACACTGAAGCTTTCTTT CASSVGRDTEAFF
TRBJ2-3 TRBD2 TRBV28 TGTGCCAGCAGTTTAGGGGGGACTAGCGGGAACTTAGATACGCAGTATTTT CASSLGGTSGNLDTQYF
TRBJ1-2 TRBD1 TRBV7-9 TGTGCCAGTACCCGGGACAGTCGAAACTATGGCTACACCTTC CASTRDSRNYGYTF
TRBJ1-3 - TRBV30 TGTGCCTGGAGTGTATCGGGGGTTGGTGGAAACACCATATATTTT CAWSVSGVGGNTIYF
TRBJ1-2 TRBD1 TRBV4-3 TGCGCCAGCAGCCAAGAACAGGGGTCTGGCTACACCTTC CASSQEQGSGYTF